This T cell receptor beta chain was identified during a study of cytomegalovirus exposure and HLA in healthy donors. Overall study findings and caveats: Presence/absence analyses took donor sequencing depth as roughly uniform.

The PCR employed 60 Vbeta primers together with 13 Jbeta primers. Measured with immunoSEQ multiplex PCR; TCRdb has only the in-frame clones, and not every one. The sample has around 85,000 clones; around three quarters are singletons. This clone showed up just a few times. Its antigen is still unknown. The CDR3 length is 11 residues. Trimming left V 3 bases short and J 6 bases short, with 5 bases between. Per the germline V gene, CDR1 is GTSNPN and CDR2 is SVGIG (reference sequence). The TCR comes from a man in his thirties or forties in good health and CMV-seronegative. Sequenced: PBMCs. V usage is TRBV30 and J usage is TRBJ2-2; D remains ambiguous. The CDR3 sequence is CAWRSPGELFF. DNA for the CDR3: TGTGCCTGGAGATCTCCCGGGGAGCTGTTTTTT.